Listed below are T cell receptor beta chains from one sample, sequenced in a study of blood T cell repertoires in COVID-19. Profiled with immunoSEQ multiplex PCR; TCRdb holds only in-frame clones, not every one. The sample has about 210,000 clones; almost 85% are singletons. The material sequenced was peripheral blood. The receptors shown here come from a woman in her forties or fifties with active or convalescent COVID-19. Both conserved end residues are trimmed from each CDR3. Fields, in order: V gene, clone size, CDR3 protein. Not every row has a clone size; where given, it reads once, few, many or a size class.

V gene: TRBV7-9; clone size: NA; CDR3 protein: ASSLTTGHYNEQF
V gene: TRBV12-3/TRBV12-4; clone size: NA; CDR3 protein: ASGTAYYGYT
V gene: TRBV5-1; clone size: NA; CDR3 protein: ASSESMETQY
V gene: TRBV3-1/TRBV3-2; clone size: NA; CDR3 protein: ASSQATNFAQY
V gene: TRBV2; clone size: NA; CDR3 protein: ASSEGSGSGTYNEQF
V gene: TRBV5-4; clone size: NA; CDR3 protein: ASSLEIAGAEQF
V gene: TRBV19; clone size: NA; CDR3 protein: ASSMASGTSNQPQH
V gene: TRBV20-1; clone size: NA; CDR3 protein: SASRTGEGSPLH
V gene: TRBV2; clone size: NA; CDR3 protein: ASPGRGQGYNEQF
V gene: TRBV28; clone size: NA; CDR3 protein: ASSGQGVQPQH
V gene: TRBV15; clone size: NA; CDR3 protein: ATSRDPGGGNTGANVLT
V gene: TRBV11-1; clone size: NA; CDR3 protein: ASSPGLAHYNEQF
V gene: TRBV13; clone size: NA; CDR3 protein: ASSRPERGEGTGELF
V gene: TRBV6-5; clone size: NA; CDR3 protein: ASKDSPSTDTQY
V gene: TRBV27; clone size: NA; CDR3 protein: ASSPGDRGPEQY
V gene: TRBV5-6; clone size: NA; CDR3 protein: ASSLDRGLTEAF
V gene: TRBV7-9; clone size: NA; CDR3 protein: ASSLDNGNQPQH
V gene: TRBV10-2; clone size: NA; CDR3 protein: ASSVRGAVDTQY
V gene: TRBV19; clone size: NA; CDR3 protein: ASSHGQRGYGYT
V gene: TRBV11-2; clone size: NA; CDR3 protein: ASSSSGYSGTEAF
V gene: TRBV24-1; clone size: NA; CDR3 protein: ATREVDTGELF
V gene: TRBV9; clone size: NA; CDR3 protein: ASSVDSTGELF
V gene: TRBV12-3/TRBV12-4; clone size: NA; CDR3 protein: ASDGTGYYGYT
V gene: TRBV6-5; clone size: NA; CDR3 protein: ASRTSGSMYEQY
V gene: TRBV12-3/TRBV12-4; clone size: NA; CDR3 protein: ASSLAQETQY
V gene: TRBV5-1; clone size: few; CDR3 protein: ASSSGQSTDTIY
V gene: TRBV5-1; clone size: NA; CDR3 protein: ASSLASGADTQY
V gene: TRBV5-1; clone size: NA; CDR3 protein: ASSLAGLHTGELF
V gene: TRBV9; clone size: NA; CDR3 protein: ASSRDREDGYT
V gene: TRBV28; clone size: once; CDR3 protein: ASGTTGLVNEQF
V gene: TRBV28; clone size: NA; CDR3 protein: ASSTLPGTGAPQY
V gene: TRBV5-1; clone size: NA; CDR3 protein: ASSFIGDNEQF
V gene: TRBV19; clone size: NA; CDR3 protein: ASSLGETTNEKLF
V gene: TRBV2; clone size: few; CDR3 protein: ASSGGQFNTEAF
V gene: TRBV27; clone size: NA; CDR3 protein: ASSFHPRTVYGYT